This T cell receptor (beta chain) was sequenced in a study of blood T cell repertoires in COVID-19. Method: immunoSEQ multiplex PCR; TCRdb's copy keeps in-frame clones and lacks some. The sample yields about 94,000 clones, over 75% seen once. The CDR3 is 17 amino acids. Germline values: CDR1 LGHDT, CDR2 YNNKEL (reference sequence). After removal of 1 base from V and 5 bases from J, the junction contained 12 bases not matched to a gene. The J gene is TRBJ1-2, the V gene TRBV3-1 (or the pseudogene TRBV3-2), with 8 bases lining up with TRBD1. This TCR was sampled from a human donor with acute or convalescent COVID-19. The donor label of this sample is uncertain. Sample: peripheral blood. CDR3 sequence reads: CASSQGSGTGPGYGYTF. The CDR3 DNA sequence: TGTGCCAGCAGCCAAGGGTCCGGGACAGGACCGGGATATGGCTACACCTTC.